Shown below are 16 T cell receptor beta chains from a single sample sequenced in a study of blood T cell repertoires in COVID-19. TCRdb keeps only in-frame clones here, not all; method: immunoSEQ multiplex PCR. This sample has 150,000 or so clones; roughly 90% occur once, and the top ten carry more than 1%. The sample comprised PBMCs or T cells enriched from blood (not recorded which). These receptors were collected from a woman aged 30 to 39 with acute COVID-19.

The V and J genes are TRBV23-1 and TRBJ2-7; D is unresolved. TRBV23-1 is sorted into the ORF group, with uncertain function. This CDR3 is built from 14 residues. The V and J ends lost 7 bases and 2 bases respectively, with 15 bases between them. In DNA form, the CDR3 reads TGCGCCAGCACCACTGTGGTCATTCCCTACGAGCAGTACTTC. This sequence encodes CASTTVVIPYEQYF.

This clone was detected only once. The gene calls are TRBV7-8 and TRBJ2-3; no firm D call. The germline V gene has CDR1 SGHVS and CDR2 FQNEAQ. The CDR3 runs to 14 residues. V lost 1 base and J 2 bases, leaving 7 bases between the germline ends. The CDR3 spells CASSLDANTDTQYF. Written as DNA, the CDR3 is TGTGCCAGCAGCTTAGACGCGAACACAGATACGCAGTATTTT.

This chain uses TRBV5-1 with TRBJ1-4; 11 bases line up with TRBD1. From germline, CDR1 is SGHRS and CDR2 YFSETQ. V lost 4 bases, J lost 7 bases, and 6 bases stayed unmatched. The CDR3 spans 15 residues. The CDR3: CASSGTGTGGEKLFF. The CDR3, as DNA: TGCGCCAGCAGCGGTACCGGGACAGGGGGTGAAAAACTGTTTTTT.

This clone has just one count. The rearrangement joins TRBV5-1 to TRBJ1-1; 9 bases agree with TRBD1. There are 13 residues in the CDR3. In germline, CDR1 is SGHRS, CDR2 YFSETQ. J lost 11 bases, V lost 2 bases, and 7 bases had no gene match. The CDR3 sequence: CASSFGTGRTAFF. The CDR3 nucleotides read TGCGCCAGCAGCTTCGGGACAGGGCGAACGGCTTTCTTT.

This clone showed up many times. The rearrangement links TRBV28 to TRBJ2-7; 9 positions match TRBD1. Trimming cost V 6 bases and J 2 bases; bases outside gene matches: 8. The CDR3 sequence is 15 residues long. The germline V gene encodes CDR1 MDHEN and CDR2 SYDVKM. The CDR3 nucleotides are TGTGCCAGCAGGGCCGGGACAGGGACTACCTACGAGCAGTACTTC. It is translated as CASRAGTGTTYEQYF.

The CDR3 DNA sequence: TGTGCCAGCCGGCGGGGATTTAGCAATCAGCCCCAGCATTTT. Encoded protein: CASRRGFSNQPQHF. The chain has TRBV19 and TRBJ1-5; the D is unclear. Germline-derived CDR1 and CDR2 are LNHDA and SQIVND (reference sequence). Trimming cost V 9 bases and J 0 bases, with 12 bases left between them. This CDR3 contains 14 residues.

In its sample, this clone was seen once. This chain uses TRBV5-4 with TRBJ2-3, with 10 bases fitting TRBD2. With V trimmed by 5 bases and J by 5 bases, 5 bases remained unmatched. Germline CDR1 SGHNT, CDR2 YYREEE (reference sequence). The CDR3 consists of 14 residues. CDR3 sequence: CASRIAGGEDTQYF. Here the CDR3 DNA reads TGTGCCAGCAGGATAGCGGGAGGTGAAGATACGCAGTATTTT.

The gene calls are TRBV5-1 and TRBJ2-3, with TRBD1 matching over 9 bases. CDR3 length: 19 amino acids. V was pared by 3 bases and J by 0 bases, with 14 bases of the junction left unmatched. Per the germline V gene, CDR1 is SGHRS and CDR2 is YFSETQ. The DNA of the CDR3 is TGCGCCAGCAGCTCCGGGACAGGGCTTTTGAAACCGAGCACAGATACGCAGTATTTT. Encoded protein: CASSSGTGLLKPSTDTQYF.

The V and J genes are TRBV29-1 and TRBJ1-1; D gene uncertain. Trimming took 7 bases from V and 7 from J, leaving 13 bases between them. Germline V gene sequence: CDR1 SQVTM, CDR2 ANQGSEA. CDR3 length equals 11 residues. This CDR3 is CSADDRLEAFF. DNA of the CDR3: TGCAGCGCTGATGACCGACTTGAAGCTTTCTTT.

This chain links TRBV7-2 with TRBJ2-1; the D is unclear. Germline V lookup: CDR1 SGHTA, CDR2 FQGNSA. The CDR3 is made up of 13 amino acids. V was clipped by 4 bases and J by 4 bases, with 8 bases between them. CDR3 bases: TGTGCCAGCAGCTCGTCTCAGTACAATGAGCAGTTCTTC. Translated, it gives CASSSSQYNEQFF.

This chain joins TRBV28 and TRBJ2-3, with a possible D match to TRBD2 (7 bases). Germline V gives CDR1 MDHEN, CDR2 SYDVKM. The V gene lost 2 bases and the J gene lost 3 bases, with 15 bases spanning the gap. The CDR3 is 16 amino acids. The CDR3 reads CASSLGFRGGTDTQYF. As DNA, the CDR3 is TGTGCCAGCAGTTTAGGGTTTAGGGGGGGGACAGATACGCAGTATTTT.

V and J are TRBV2 and TRBJ1-1; perhaps TRBD1 as D (5 bases). V lost 6 bases, J lost 4 bases, and 12 bases lay in between. Germline V gives CDR1 SNHLY, CDR2 FYNNEI. The CDR3 spans 13 residues. CDR3: CASRFGGATEAFF. CDR3 nucleotide sequence: TGTGCCAGCAGATTCGGAGGGGCCACTGAAGCTTTCTTT. Complete variable domain (other parts from reference TRBV2 and TRBJ1-1): EPEVTQTPSHQVTQMGQEVILRCVPISNHLYFYWYRQILGQKVEFLVSFYNNEISEKSEIFDDQFSVERPDGSNFTLKIRSTKLEDSAMYFCASRFGGATEAFFGQGTRLTVV.

J is TRBJ1-1 and V is TRBV12-3 or TRBV12-4, with a weak D call TRBD1 (5 bases). The CDR3 length is 13 residues. V was pared by 6 bases and J by 1 base, with 9 bases between. The CDR3 sequence is CASRHRRNTEAFF. CDR3 nucleotide sequence: TGTGCCAGCAGGCACAGGAGGAACACTGAAGCTTTCTTT.

This rearrangement joins TRBV7-8 to TRBJ1-2; D is unresolved. CDR1 is SGHVS and CDR2 is FQNEAQ in the germline V gene. Trimming removed 10 bases at V and 5 bases at J, with 23 bases between. The length of the CDR3 is 15 residues. CDR3 bases: TGTGCCACCCAGCCCGGAGGCAGGAAAACTTATGGCTACACCTTC. Translation: CATQPGGRKTYGYTF.

The chain links TRBV7-2 to TRBJ1-1, with TRBD1 matching 8 bases. In germline, CDR1 is SGHTA, CDR2 FQGNSA. Trimming cost V 5 bases and J 0 bases; bases outside gene matches: 5. This CDR3 has 15 amino acids. CDR3 coding DNA: TGTGCCAGCAGCCAGACGACAGGGGTGAACACTGAAGCTTTCTTT. Its protein is CASSQTTGVNTEAFF. The complete variable domain, with remaining parts taken from reference TRBV7-2 and TRBJ1-1, reads GAGVSQSPSNKVTEKGKDVELRCDPISGHTALYWYRQSLGQGLEFLIYFQGNSAPDKSGLPSDRFSAERTGGSVSTLTIQRTQQEDSAVYLCASSQTTGVNTEAFFGQGTRLTVV.

The chain recombines TRBV27 with TRBJ2-1, with TRBD1 identical over 7 bases. The CDR3 is 13 residues long. The ends lost 5 bases at V and 4 bases at J; junction bases unmatched: 2. Germline CDR1 MNHEY, CDR2 SMNVEV (reference sequence). CDR3 protein: CASSPGQYNEQFF. The DNA of the CDR3 is TGTGCCAGCAGTCCGGGACAGTACAATGAGCAGTTCTTC.